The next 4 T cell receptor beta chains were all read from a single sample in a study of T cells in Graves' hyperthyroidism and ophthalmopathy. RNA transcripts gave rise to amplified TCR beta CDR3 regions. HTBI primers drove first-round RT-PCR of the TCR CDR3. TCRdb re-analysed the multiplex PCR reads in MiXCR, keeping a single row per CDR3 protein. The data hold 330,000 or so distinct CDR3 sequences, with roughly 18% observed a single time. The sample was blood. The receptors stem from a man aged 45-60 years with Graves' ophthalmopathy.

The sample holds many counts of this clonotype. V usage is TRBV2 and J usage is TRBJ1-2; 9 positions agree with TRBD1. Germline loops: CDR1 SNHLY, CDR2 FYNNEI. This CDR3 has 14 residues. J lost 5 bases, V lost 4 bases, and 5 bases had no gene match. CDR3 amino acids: CASSGVGQGYGYTF. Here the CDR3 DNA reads TGTGCCAGCAGTGGGGTCGGACAGGGGTATGGCTACACCTTC.

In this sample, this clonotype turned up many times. CDR3 nucleotides: TGCGCCAGCAGCCTGCGAGCGGGAGGAGGCGATGAGCAGTTCTTC. Residues: CASSLRAGGGDEQFF. V usage is TRBV5-1 and J usage is TRBJ2-1; TRBD2 matches 9 bases. CDR1 is SGHRS and CDR2 is YFSETQ in the germline V gene. CDR3 size: 15 residues. The V and J ends lost 4 bases and 8 bases, in that order; junction bases with no gene match: 10.

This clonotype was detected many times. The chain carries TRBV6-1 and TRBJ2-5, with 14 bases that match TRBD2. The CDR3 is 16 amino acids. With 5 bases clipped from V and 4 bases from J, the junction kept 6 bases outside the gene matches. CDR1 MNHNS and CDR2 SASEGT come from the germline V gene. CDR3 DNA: TGTGCCAGCAGTTCAAGGACTAGCGGGGGGCGAGAGACCCAGTACTTC. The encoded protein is CASSSRTSGGRETQYF.

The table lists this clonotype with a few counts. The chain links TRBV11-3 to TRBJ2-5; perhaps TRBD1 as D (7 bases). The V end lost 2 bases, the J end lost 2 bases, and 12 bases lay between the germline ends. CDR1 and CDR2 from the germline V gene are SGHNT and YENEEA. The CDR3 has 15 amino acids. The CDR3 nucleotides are TGTGCCAGCAGCTTAAGGGCGGGACAGCAAGAGACCCAGTACTTC. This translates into CASSLRAGQQETQYF.